The present T cell receptor (beta chain) was sequenced within a study of control samples from healthy donors and cancer patients. The method was immunoSEQ multiplex PCR; TCRdb's version includes in-frame clones alone and lacks a portion of them. The table includes about 70,000 clones, roughly 84% detected once. The CDR3 covers 14 residues. Germline CDR1 is SQVTM and CDR2 is ANQGSEA. V shed 7 bases and J 1 base; nucleotides not matched to a gene: 7. The sample comprised PBMCs. The sequence came from a woman between 45 and 60 years old with lung cancer. The chain couples TRBV29-1 to TRBJ2-3; 8 positions match TRBD1. The CDR3 sequence: CSARGQAGTDTQYF. CDR3 bases: TGCAGCGCGCGGGGACAGGCTGGCACAGATACGCAGTATTTT.